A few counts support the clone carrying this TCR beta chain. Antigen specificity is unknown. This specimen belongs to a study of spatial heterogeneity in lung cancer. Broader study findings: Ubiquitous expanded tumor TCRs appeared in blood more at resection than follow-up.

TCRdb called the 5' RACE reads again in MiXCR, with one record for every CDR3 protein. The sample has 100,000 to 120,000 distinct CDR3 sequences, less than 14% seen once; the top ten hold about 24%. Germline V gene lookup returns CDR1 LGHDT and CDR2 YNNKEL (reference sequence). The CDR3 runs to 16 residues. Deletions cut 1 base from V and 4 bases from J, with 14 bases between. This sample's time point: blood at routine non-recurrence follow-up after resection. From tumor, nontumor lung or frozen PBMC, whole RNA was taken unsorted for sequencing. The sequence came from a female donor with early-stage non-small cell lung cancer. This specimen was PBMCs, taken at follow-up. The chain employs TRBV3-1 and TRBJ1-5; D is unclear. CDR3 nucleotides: TGTGCCAGCAGCCAAGGGCAGACTGGGATTAATCAGCCCCAGCATTTT. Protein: CASSQGQTGINQPQHF.